These 28 T cell receptor beta chains came from one sample sequenced in a study of CD8 T cell repertoires and HIV-1 epitope variants. For these TCRs, the target antigens are not known. Using immunoSEQ multiplex PCR, the repertoire was profiled, and TCRdb retains in-frame clones only, with some absent. The sample shows some 4,400 clones, roughly two thirds of them seen only once. The sample taken for sequencing was cultured CD8+ T cells derived from PBMCs. Every receptor here comes from a male donor with HIV.

V is TRBV9 and J is TRBJ2-1; TRBD2 might be the D (6 bases). CDR1 is SGDLS, CDR2 YYNGEE, per germline. CDR3 length equals 12 residues. V dropped 3 bases and J dropped 7 bases, with 8 bases sitting between them. The CDR3 is CASSGGVNEQFF. For the CDR3, the DNA is TGTGCCAGCAGCGGGGGGGTTAATGAGCAGTTCTTC.

The chain couples TRBV4-1 to TRBJ2-3, with a weak D call TRBD1 (6 bases). V dropped 1 base and J dropped 5 bases, with 10 bases sitting between them. CDR3 length equals 14 residues. The germline gives CDR1 MGHRA, CDR2 YSYEKL. This CDR3 is CASSQATGLDTQYF. The CDR3, as DNA: TGCGCCAGCAGCCAAGCTACAGGGTTAGATACGCAGTATTTT.

This chain uses TRBV27 with TRBJ2-1, with D uncertain. The length of the CDR3 is 13 residues. Germline V gene sequence: CDR1 MNHEY, CDR2 SMNVEV (reference sequence). V dropped 6 bases and J dropped 5 bases, with 11 bases sitting between them. In DNA form, the CDR3 reads TGTGCCAGCAGCCAAGCGTACAACAATGAGCAGTTCTTC. It specifies CASSQAYNNEQFF.

The chain links TRBV5-1 to TRBJ2-1; 11 bases are shared with TRBD2. CDR3 length: 15 residues. V lost 4 bases, J lost 2 bases, and 2 bases stayed unmatched. CDR1 is SGHRS and CDR2 is YFSETQ in the germline V gene. In DNA, the CDR3 is TGCGCCAGCAGCCCTAGCGGGGGGACCTACAATGAGCAGTTCTTC. Protein product: CASSPSGGTYNEQFF.

The chain joins TRBV10-3 to TRBJ2-2; D may correspond to TRBD1 or TRBD2 (5 bases each). The CDR3 totals 12 residues. V was shortened by 8 bases and J by 6 bases, with 10 bases between the two germline ends. Germline V gives CDR1 ENHRY, CDR2 SYGVKD. CDR3 protein: CAIPGTPGELFF. The DNA of the CDR3 is TGTGCCATCCCCGGGACCCCCGGGGAGCTGTTTTTT.

The genes are TRBV5-6 and TRBJ2-7, with 13 positions matching TRBD2. CDR1 is SGHDT, CDR2 YYEEEE, per germline. The ends lost 4 bases at V and 3 bases at J; junction bases unmatched: 4. This CDR3 comprises 15 residues. As DNA, the CDR3 is TGTGCCAGCAGCCCGGGACTAGCGGGAAGCTACGAGCAGTACTTC. Its translation: CASSPGLAGSYEQYF.

V is TRBV15 and J is TRBJ2-3, with 9 bases matching TRBD2. Germline values: CDR1 LNHNV, CDR2 YYDKDF (reference sequence). The CDR3 is 16 amino acids. Trimming took 5 bases from V and 2 from J; bases not matched to a gene: 8. The CDR3 coding sequence is TGTGCCACCAGCTCCTCCCTAGCGGGGCTCACAGATACGCAGTATTTT. It yields the protein CATSSSLAGLTDTQYF.

This chain links TRBV7-6 with TRBJ1-4; D is uncertain. The CDR3 covers 15 residues. V dropped 5 bases and J dropped 0 bases, with 10 bases sitting between them. Looked up from germline, CDR1 is SGHVS and CDR2 is FNYEAQ. The CDR3 reads CASSPVDTTNEKLFF. In nucleotides, the CDR3 is TGTGCCAGCAGCCCCGTCGACACAACTAATGAAAAACTGTTTTTT.

This clone was picked up a small number of times. This rearrangement joins TRBV28 to TRBJ1-1, with TRBD1 as a possible D gene (6 bases). Per germline, CDR1 MDHEN and CDR2 SYDVKM. Deletions cut 3 bases from V and 14 bases from J, with 16 bases between. The CDR3 spans 12 residues. CDR3 amino acids: CASSFRRTGGFF. The CDR3, as DNA: TGTGCCAGCAGTTTTCGGAGGACGGGGGGCTTCTTT.

The CDR3 protein is CASSPSSYEQYF. CDR3 nucleotide sequence: TGTGCCAGCAGCCCTAGCTCCTACGAGCAGTACTTC. The chain has TRBV2 and TRBJ2-7; D not resolved. The V gene lost 6 bases and the J gene lost 0 bases, with 6 bases spanning the gap. The length of the CDR3 is 12 residues. In germline, CDR1 is SNHLY, CDR2 FYNNEI.

This rearrangement joins TRBV28 to TRBJ2-5, with D possibly TRBD1 on 5 matching bases. With 3 bases removed from V and 2 bases from J, the gap between germline ends came to 19 bases. The CDR3 sequence is 17 residues long. CDR1 is MDHEN and CDR2 is SYDVKM in the germline V gene. CDR3 loop: CASSFRLGQGPQETQYF. CDR3 sequence (DNA): TGTGCCAGCAGTTTCCGTCTCGGGCAGGGCCCACAAGAGACCCAGTACTTC. The full variable domain, in which reference TRBV28 and TRBJ2-5 provide the parts outside the CDR3, is DVKVTQSSRYLVKRTGEKVFLECVQDMDHENMFWYRQDPGLGLRLIYFSYDVKMKEKGDIPEGYSVSREKKERFSLILESASTNQTSMYLCASSFRLGQGPQETQYFGPGTRLLVL.

The chain employs TRBV28 and TRBJ1-5; TRBD1 matches 9 bases. V lost 5 bases, J lost 4 bases, and 3 bases stayed unmatched. The CDR3 has 14 amino acids. Germline CDR1 is MDHEN and CDR2 is SYDVKM. The DNA of the CDR3 is TGTGCCAGCAGTCTCGGGACAGGGAATCAGCCCCAGCATTTT. It encodes CASSLGTGNQPQHF.

The rearrangement uses TRBV27 and TRBJ2-1; TRBD1 matches at 9 bases. This CDR3 contains 15 residues. Losses at the gene ends were 2 bases for V and 6 bases for J; bases not matched to a gene: 5. CDR1 MNHEY and CDR2 SMNVEV come from the germline V gene (reference sequence). Here the CDR3 reads CASSLLDRGSNEQFF. CDR3 nucleotides: TGTGCCAGCAGTTTACTGGACAGGGGATCCAATGAGCAGTTCTTC.

Points on this clone: Mismatch with germline at one junction end may stem from a read error. The V and J genes are TRBV27 and TRBJ2-1; 9 bases line up with TRBD1. The CDR3 has 14 residues. CDR1 is MNHEY, CDR2 SMNVEV, per germline (reference sequence). The CDR3 nucleotides are TGTGCCAGCAGTTTAGGGACAGGGTACAATGGGCAGTTCTTC. This gives the protein CASSLGTGYNGQFF.

The chain uses TRBV7-9 and TRBJ1-1; no clear D gene. This CDR3 spans 12 amino acids. Germline lookup yields CDR1 SEHNR and CDR2 FQNEAQ (reference sequence). CDR3 in amino acids: CVGQFMNTEAFF. CDR3 sequence (DNA): TGTGTAGGGCAGTTCATGAACACTGAAGCTTTCTTT.

CDR3 protein: CASSFQAGQPNTEAFF. The CDR3, as DNA: TGTGCCAGCAGCTTCCAGGCGGGACAGCCGAACACTGAAGCTTTCTTT. The chain has TRBV5-6 and TRBJ1-1; 7 bases align to TRBD1. Germline assignment: CDR1 SGHDT and CDR2 YYEEEE. The CDR3 covers 16 residues. J gave up 1 base and V 2 bases, and 8 bases lay outside the gene matches.

The chain uses TRBV19 and TRBJ2-2; D perhaps matches TRBD2 (6 bases). The CDR3 is 15 amino acids. Trimming removed 0 bases at V and 4 bases at J, with 9 bases between. Looked up from germline, CDR1 is LNHDA and CDR2 is SQIVND (reference sequence). The CDR3 sequence: CASSIDLGGTGELFF. The CDR3 DNA is TGTGCCAGTAGTATAGATCTGGGAGGCACCGGGGAGCTGTTTTTT.

This chain connects TRBV5-1 to TRBJ2-7; D remains unclear. From germline, CDR1 is SGHRS and CDR2 YFSETQ. V shed 3 bases and J shed 2 bases, with 15 bases lying between them. The CDR3 runs to 15 residues. CDR3 nucleotides: TGCGCCAGCAGCTGGGATCCTTCCGAAGCCTACGAGCAGTACTTC. It translates to CASSWDPSEAYEQYF.

This sequence joins TRBV7-6 and TRBJ2-1; D is perhaps TRBD1 (8 bases). The V gene lost 3 bases and the J gene lost 4 bases, with 13 bases spanning the gap. CDR1 and CDR2 from the germline V gene are SGHVS and FNYEAQ. CDR3 length equals 15 residues. The CDR3 loop is CASSLTQGGYNEQFF. The DNA of the CDR3 is TGTGCCAGCAGCTTGACACAGGGGGGGTACAATGAGCAGTTCTTC. Looking up the rest from reference TRBV7-6 and TRBJ2-1 gives the full variable domain: GAGVSQSPRYKVTKRGQDVALRCDPISGHVSLYWYRQALGQGPEFLTYFNYEAQQDKSGLPNDRFSAERPEGSISTLTIQRTEQRDSAMYRCASSLTQGGYNEQFFGPGTRLTVL.

V gene TRBV29-1 combines with J gene TRBJ2-7; TRBD1 agrees at 8 bases. The CDR3 loop spans 14 amino acids. Germline CDR1 and CDR2: SQVTM and ANQGSEA. V lost 2 bases and J lost 6; bases outside the gene matches: 9. CDR3 region: CSVENSGTGGEQYF. The CDR3 DNA sequence: TGCAGCGTTGAAAATTCCGGGACAGGTGGCGAGCAGTACTTC.

This chain uses TRBV2 with TRBJ2-2, with 8 bases lining up with TRBD2. In germline, CDR1 is SNHLY, CDR2 FYNNEI. The ends lost 6 bases at V and 2 bases at J; junction bases unmatched: 5. The CDR3 covers 15 residues. The CDR3 sequence: CASRIAGPNTGELFF. The CDR3 coding sequence is TGTGCCAGCAGAATAGCGGGACCTAACACCGGGGAGCTGTTTTTT.

The sample holds a few counts of this clone. The J gene is TRBJ1-5, the V gene TRBV5-4; TRBD1 might be the D (5 bases). The germline gives CDR1 SGHNT, CDR2 YYREEE (reference sequence). Between the trimmed V and J ends, which lost 3 bases and 0 bases, there was a span of 10 bases. There are 15 residues in the CDR3. CDR3 protein: CASSWGGTSNQPQHF. The CDR3 DNA sequence: TGTGCCAGCAGCTGGGGGGGGACTAGCAATCAGCCCCAGCATTTT. The full variable domain, in which reference TRBV5-4 and TRBJ1-5 provide the parts outside the CDR3, is ETGVTQSPTHLIKTRGQQVTLRCSSQSGHNTVSWYQQALGQGPQFIFQYYREEENGRGNFPPRFSGLQFPNYSSELNVNALELDDSALYLCASSWGGTSNQPQHFGDGTRLSIL.

The rearrangement links TRBV6-6 to TRBJ2-7; 10 bases agree with TRBD2. This CDR3 has 14 amino acids. Looked up from germline, CDR1 is MNHNY and CDR2 is SVGAGI (reference sequence). With 2 bases clipped from V and 2 bases from J, the junction kept 0 bases outside the gene matches. CDR3: CASSYGLAAYEQYF. The CDR3 nucleotides read TGTGCCAGCAGTTACGGACTAGCGGCCTACGAGCAGTACTTC.

This clone was seen a handful of times. The J gene is TRBJ1-5, the V gene TRBV6-5; D remains ambiguous. Per the germline V gene, CDR1 is MNHEY and CDR2 is SVGAGI. The CDR3 has 12 residues. V was clipped by 6 bases and J by 9 bases, with 12 bases between them. As DNA, the CDR3 is TGTGCCAGCAGCGACTATCTGGGGCCCCAGCATTTT. Translating it yields CASSDYLGPQHF.

This sequence joins TRBV2 and TRBJ2-3; TRBD1 agrees at 9 bases. This CDR3 spans 15 amino acids. Looked up from germline, CDR1 is SNHLY and CDR2 is FYNNEI. V shed 6 bases, J shed 2 bases, and the junction held 6 bases outside the gene matches. The CDR3 loop is CASSLRDRATDTQYF. The CDR3 nucleotides read TGTGCCAGCAGCTTAAGGGACAGGGCCACAGATACGCAGTATTTT.

This clone was observed a few times. The chain carries TRBV7-8 and TRBJ1-3; D possibly corresponds to TRBD1 (6 bases). The CDR3 is made up of 16 amino acids. CDR1 SGHVS and CDR2 FQNEAQ come from the germline V gene. Deletions cut 5 bases from V and 0 bases from J, with 14 bases between. The CDR3 DNA is TGTGCCAGCAGCGAGTACAGGGTCGTCTCTGGAAACACCATATATTTT. Its protein is CASSEYRVVSGNTIYF.

The rearrangement uses TRBV10-3 and TRBJ2-3; unclear D gene. The ends were cut back, 2 bases at V and 4 bases at J, with 7 bases in the middle. The CDR3 length is 13 residues. Per the germline V gene, CDR1 is ENHRY and CDR2 is SYGVKD. This CDR3 reads CAISERAADTQYF. CDR3 bases: TGTGCCATCAGTGAGAGGGCCGCAGATACGCAGTATTTT.

The gene calls are TRBV21-1 and TRBJ1-1. TRBV21-1 is termed a pseudogene. The CDR3 has 11 residues. Written as DNA, the CDR3 is TGTGCCAGCAGTAGAGGCACTGAAGCTTTCTTT. It yields the protein CASSRGTEAFF.